Listed below are T cell receptor beta chains from one sample, sequenced in a study of response to subunit inactivated influenza vaccine. TCRdb re-analysed the RT-PCR reads in MiXCR, keeping a single row per CDR3 protein. The sample has over 800,000 distinct CDR3 sequences; over 20% are singletons. Sequenced material: PBMCs from blood, taken 5 days after vaccination. These receptor sequences come from a middle-aged man who received an inactivated influenza vaccine. CDR3s include the opening cysteine and the closing phenylalanine or tryptophan. The order of the fields is J gene, V gene, D gene, clone size, CDR3 DNA, CDR3 protein. The D gene is left open where the match is weak. Only part of the rows carry a size: once, few, many, or a class if the clone is expanded.

TRBJ2-7	TRBV20-1	NA	NA	TGCAGTGCTAGAGTGCATAACTCCTACGAGCAGTACTTC	CSARVHNSYEQYF
TRBJ2-5	TRBV7-9	NA	NA	TGTGCCAGCAGCGCAGGGACAGAGACCCAGTACTTC	CASSAGTETQYF
TRBJ2-7	TRBV25-1	NA	few	TGTGCCAGCAGTGACCACACCTCCTACGAGCAGTACTTC	CASSDHTSYEQYF
TRBJ2-7	TRBV6-2/TRBV6-3	TRBD2	NA	TGTGCCAGCAGCCGTCCTCGACTAGCGGGTAGCTCCTACGAGCAGTACTTC	CASSRPRLAGSSYEQYF
TRBJ1-1	TRBV7-9	TRBD1	few	TGTGCCAGCAGCTCCGGACAGGTTGAAGCTTTCTTT	CASSSGQVEAFF
TRBJ2-1	TRBV24-1	NA	few	TGTGCCACCAGTGCAGGCAGAAACGATGAGCAGTTCTTC	CATSAGRNDEQFF
TRBJ2-7	TRBV5-1	TRBD1	NA	TGCGCCAGCAGCCCCTGGGACAGGGACGGCGAGCAGTACTTC	CASSPWDRDGEQYF
TRBJ1-2	TRBV4-1	NA	NA	TGCGCCAGCAGCCAAGATAGCAGGGTTAACTATGGCTACACCTTC	CASSQDSRVNYGYTF
TRBJ2-2	TRBV5-1	TRBD1	few	TGCGCCACCAGAACCGACAGGGCCGGGGAGCTGTTTTTT	CATRTDRAGELFF
TRBJ2-5	TRBV20-1	TRBD2	few	TGCAGTGCTAGAACCTTAGCGGGCCAAGAGACCCAGTACTTC	CSARTLAGQETQYF
TRBJ2-2	TRBV5-5	TRBD2	NA	TGTGCCAGGGTCTCCGGGGGGACCGGGGAGCTGTTTTTT	CARVSGGTGELFF